This TCR beta chain was sequenced during a study of blood T cell repertoires in COVID-19. With V trimmed by 9 bases and J by 1 base, 4 bases remained unmatched. The germline CDR1 and CDR2 sequences are MNHEY and SMNVEV (reference sequence). This CDR3 comprises 13 residues. Profiling relied on immunoSEQ multiplex PCR, and the TCRdb table lists in-frame clones only, not all of them. The table has some 150,000 clones, around 86% seen once; the top ten hold 3% to 4%. The source material was peripheral blood. The sequence was collected from a man between 65 and 80 years old with acute or convalescent COVID-19. The chain joins TRBV27 to TRBJ2-3, with TRBD1 matching over 7 bases. The CDR3 bases are TGTGCCAGTCGGGACAGCGGCACAGATACGCAGTATTTT. Its protein is CASRDSGTDTQYF.